This TCR beta chain was found in a study of T-cell reconstitution after alpha-beta-depleted transplantation in children. General study results and limits: Surviving recipient T cells and thymic progenitors underlay high day-60 TCRbeta diversity in some patients.

Germline loops: CDR1 SGHKS, CDR2 YYEKEE (reference sequence). Losses at the gene ends were 0 bases for V and 3 bases for J; bases not matched to a gene: 4. This CDR3 spans 15 amino acids. In the case of this clonotype: As yet, its antigen is unknown.

It was with unique molecular identifiers that the TCRbeta library was prepared. TCRdb analysed the PCR reads with MiXCR anew, one entry per CDR3 protein. The sample lists about a million distinct CDR3 sequences, about 30% occurring once. This receptor was obtained from a boy in the first two years of life who had a stem cell transplant for SCID, so the T cells may come from the graft donor. Sequencing used PBMCs, mostly from graft donor cells, obtained 360 days after TCRalphabeta/CD19-depleted stem cell transplant. The chain carries TRBV5-5 and TRBJ2-7; 9 bases match TRBD2. In nucleotides, the CDR3 is TGTGCCAGCAGCTTGGTTACTAGCGGGCACTACGAGCAGTACTTC. The encoded protein is CASSLVTSGHYEQYF.